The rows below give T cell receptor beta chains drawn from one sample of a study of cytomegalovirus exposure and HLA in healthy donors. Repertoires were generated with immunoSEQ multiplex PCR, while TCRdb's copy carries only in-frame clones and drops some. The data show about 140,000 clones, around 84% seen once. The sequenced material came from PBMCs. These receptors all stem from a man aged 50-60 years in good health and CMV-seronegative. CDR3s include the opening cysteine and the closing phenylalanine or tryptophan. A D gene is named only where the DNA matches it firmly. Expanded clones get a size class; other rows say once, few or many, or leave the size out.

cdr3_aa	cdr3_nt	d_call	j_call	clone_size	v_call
CAGSEIQVYWGYTF	TGTGCCGGCAGTGAAATACAGGTCTATTGGGGCTACACCTTC	-	TRBJ1-2	once	TRBV6-1
CASSQVSGQSQFEQFF	TGTGCCAGCAGCCAAGTCTCTGGACAGTCCCAGTTCGAGCAGTTCTTC	-	TRBJ2-1	-	TRBV4-2
CASSWRELLIGEQFF	TGTGCCAGTTCCTGGCGGGAGCTTTTAATCGGTGAGCAGTTCTTC	TRBD2	TRBJ2-1	-	TRBV19
CASSPGLAGAYNEQFF	TGTGCCAGCAGCCCGGGACTAGCGGGAGCTTACAATGAGCAGTTCTTC	TRBD2	TRBJ2-1	once	TRBV7-6
CASSPRQGTYEQYF	TGTGCCAGCAGCCCCCGTCAGGGGACCTACGAGCAGTACTTC	-	TRBJ2-7	-	TRBV9
CASSLGAGARLTEAFF	TGCGCCAGCAGCTTGGGGGCAGGGGCCCGACTTACTGAAGCTTTCTTT	-	TRBJ1-1	-	TRBV5-1
CASTWGGMYSPLHF	TGTGCCAGCACCTGGGGAGGGATGTACTCACCCCTCCACTTT	-	TRBJ1-6	-	TRBV28
CASSGRDRSINEQYF	TGTGCCAGCAGCGGCCGGGACAGGTCTATCAACGAGCAGTACTTC	TRBD1	TRBJ2-7	few	TRBV9
CASSPLNGQGTEAFF	TGTGCCAGCAGCCCGCTGAACGGACAGGGGACTGAAGCTTTCTTT	TRBD1	TRBJ1-1	-	TRBV7-9
CASSSYGQGNQPQHF	TGTGCCAGCAGTTCGTACGGACAGGGAAATCAGCCCCAGCATTTT	TRBD1	TRBJ1-5	-	TRBV27
CAQDRGREQYF	TGTGCCCAGGACAGGGGGAGGGAGCAGTACTTC	TRBD1	TRBJ2-7	once	TRBV2
CASSLDRGLYNEQFF	TGTGCCAGCAGTCTCGACAGGGGGCTCTACAATGAGCAGTTCTTC	TRBD1	TRBJ2-1	-	TRBV27
CSVIGDREYEQYF	TGCAGCGTTATTGGGGACAGAGAATACGAGCAGTACTTC	TRBD1	TRBJ2-7	-	TRBV29-1
CASSLGTLWAFF	TGTGCCAGCAGCTTAGGGACACTGTGGGCTTTCTTT	-	TRBJ1-1	-	TRBV7-2
CASSLTGVPTEAFF	TGTGCCAGCAGTTTAACAGGGGTCCCCACCGAAGCTTTCTTT	TRBD1	TRBJ1-1	-	TRBV28
CASSFSEYGYTF	TGTGCCAGCAGTTTTTCCGAGTATGGCTACACCTTC	-	TRBJ1-2	few	TRBV28
CASSTGLAGGQETQYF	TGTGCCAGCAGCACGGGACTAGCGGGGGGGCAGGAGACCCAGTACTTC	TRBD2	TRBJ2-5	-	TRBV7-9
CASSLRDRKFF	TGTGCCAGCAGCCTCCGGGACAGAAAGTTCTTC	TRBD1	TRBJ2-1	-	TRBV27
CASSPQRQNYEQYF	TGTGCCAGCAGTCCCCAACGACAGAACTACGAGCAGTACTTC	-	TRBJ2-7	-	TRBV6-6
CASTPGLAGVVGNTQYF	TGTGCCAGCACCCCGGGACTAGCGGGAGTGGTAGGGAATACGCAGTATTTT	TRBD2	TRBJ2-3	-	TRBV5-6
CASSQDITSEQYF	TGTGCCAGCAGCCAAGATATAACAAGCGAGCAGTACTTC	-	TRBJ2-7	-	TRBV14
CSVDGGYTF	TGCAGCGTTGACGGTGGCTACACCTTC	-	TRBJ1-2	-	TRBV29-1
CASSLKSPGQSNSAFF	TGTGCCAGCAGCTTGAAAAGTCCGGGACAGTCCAATAGTGCTTTCTTT	TRBD1	TRBJ1-1	-	TRBV13
CASSSGTSYGYTF	TGTGCCAGCAGCTCCGGGACAAGTTATGGCTACACCTTC	-	TRBJ1-2	-	TRBV7-3
CASSLRQLAANYEQYF	TGTGCCAGCAGCTTAAGGCAACTAGCGGCCAACTACGAGCAGTACTTC	TRBD2	TRBJ2-7	-	TRBV7-2
CASRPSGQETQYF	TGTGCCAGCAGGCCCTCAGGACAAGAGACCCAGTACTTC	-	TRBJ2-5	-	TRBV6-6
CASSLLAGLETQYF	TGTGCCAGCAGTTTATTAGCGGGATTAGAGACCCAGTACTTC	TRBD2	TRBJ2-5	-	TRBV27
CASRNRLASYNEQFF	TGTGCCAGCAGGAACCGCCTAGCGTCCTACAATGAGCAGTTCTTC	-	TRBJ2-1	few	TRBV6-1
CSVAYPGDGSYEQYF	TGCAGCGTTGCTTATCCGGGGGACGGCTCCTACGAGCAGTACTTC	-	TRBJ2-7	-	TRBV29-1
CASSLATGEIAFF	TGTGCCAGCAGCTTAGCGACAGGGGAAATAGCTTTCTTT	TRBD1	TRBJ1-1	-	TRBV11-3
CASSLLASEQYF	TGCGCCAGCAGCTTGCTAGCGTCCGAGCAGTACTTC	-	TRBJ2-7	-	TRBV5-1
CASSLMGSNYGYTF	TGTGCCAGCAGTTTGATGGGCAGTAACTATGGCTACACCTTC	-	TRBJ1-2	once	TRBV28
CASSLRQGAYEQYF	TGCGCCAGCAGCTTGAGACAGGGGGCCTACGAGCAGTACTTC	TRBD1	TRBJ2-7	few	TRBV5-1
CASRPGTGRRAKNIQYF	TGTGCCAGCAGGCCCGGGACAGGGAGGAGGGCCAAAAACATTCAGTACTTC	TRBD1	TRBJ2-4	once	TRBV28
CASSKRLAGASSTDTQYF	TGTGCCAGTAGTAAAAGACTAGCGGGGGCGTCTAGCACAGATACGCAGTATTTT	TRBD2	TRBJ2-3	-	TRBV19
CASSVAGGKTETQYF	TGTGCCAGCAGCGTAGCGGGAGGGAAGACAGAGACCCAGTACTTC	TRBD2	TRBJ2-5	once	TRBV9
CASSDRPGQPLGEAFF	TGCGCCAGCAGCGATAGACCCGGACAGCCCCTGGGGGAAGCTTTCTTT	-	TRBJ1-1	-	TRBV5-1
CASSVVSDTQYF	TGTGCCAGCAGCGTAGTCTCAGATACGCAGTATTTT	-	TRBJ2-3	once	TRBV9
CASSLGTVTYEQYF	TGCGCCAGCAGCTTGGGGACAGTTACCTACGAGCAGTACTTC	-	TRBJ2-7	-	TRBV5-1
CASTPGHLNTGELFF	TGTGCCAGCACCCCGGGACACTTGAACACCGGGGAGCTGTTTTTT	-	TRBJ2-2	-	TRBV5-4
CASSPITNPPHGYTF	TGTGCCAGCTCTCCGATCACAAACCCCCCCCATGGCTACACCTTC	-	TRBJ1-2	once	TRBV18
CASSLGTGGGYTF	TGTGCCAGCAGCTTAGGGACAGGGGGAGGCTACACCTTC	TRBD1	TRBJ1-2	-	TRBV7-2
CSSSLQITEAFF	TGTTCCAGCAGCTTGCAGATCACTGAAGCTTTCTTT	-	TRBJ1-1	-	TRBV7-9
CASQLIWDISNEQFF	TGTGCCAGTCAGCTGATATGGGACATAAGCAATGAGCAGTTCTTC	-	TRBJ2-1	-	TRBV7-9
CASSRTSGTDTQYF	TGTGCCAGCTCCCGGACTAGCGGCACAGATACGCAGTATTTT	TRBD2	TRBJ2-3	-	TRBV7-9
CASSFRHQGRDTQYF	TGTGCCAGCAGCTTCCGACATCAAGGGAGGGATACGCAGTATTTT	-	TRBJ2-3	-	TRBV7-3
CAGRKTTGTDNQPQHF	TGTGCCGGCAGGAAAACCACCGGGACAGATAATCAGCCCCAGCATTTT	TRBD1	TRBJ1-5	-	TRBV2